This is a list of T cell receptor beta chains from one sample in a study of T cell responses to AZD1222 COVID-19 vaccine. This table comes from immunoSEQ multiplex PCR, and its TCRdb copy is limited to in-frame clones, with some not included. The sample shows over 90,000 clones, 88% of them seen only once. This sample comprised peripheral blood, obtained 28 days after the second AZD1222 dose. The receptors come from an adult who received the AZD1222 COVID-19 vaccine. The CDR3 runs from the conserved cysteine through the conserved F or W. D genes are given only for firm matches. Expanded clones get a size class; other rows say once, few or many, or leave the size out.

D | J | V | size | CDR3 | DNA
. | TRBJ2-1 | TRBV7-2 | . | CASSPHGGYNEQFF | TGTGCCAGCAGCCCCCATGGGGGATACAATGAGCAGTTCTTC
TRBD1 | TRBJ1-2 | TRBV27 | . | CASSMGVQGGSYGYTF | TGTGCCAGCAGTATGGGGGTGCAGGGGGGCAGCTATGGCTACACCTTC
TRBD1 | TRBJ1-2 | TRBV3-1/TRBV3-2 | . | CASSLTGASYGYTF | TGTGCCAGCAGTCTGACAGGGGCCAGCTATGGCTACACCTTC
TRBD1 | TRBJ2-1 | TRBV5-6 | . | CASSGTGQGYNEQFF | TGTGCCAGCAGCGGAACGGGACAGGGGTACAATGAGCAGTTCTTC
TRBD2 | TRBJ2-7 | TRBV27 | . | CASSLDSGRAYEQYF | TGTGCCAGCAGTTTAGATAGCGGGAGAGCCTACGAGCAGTACTTC
TRBD1 | TRBJ1-5 | TRBV28 | . | CASIPFGQGHQPQHF | TGTGCCAGCATCCCTTTTGGACAGGGGCATCAGCCCCAGCATTTT
. | TRBJ1-1 | TRBV2 | . | CASSSGRATEAFF | TGTGCCAGCAGTTCGGGCCGAGCAACTGAAGCTTTCTTT
TRBD1 | TRBJ2-2 | TRBV5-5 | . | CASSLTGDTGELFF | TGTGCCAGCAGCCTGACAGGGGACACCGGGGAGCTGTTTTTT
. | TRBJ2-2 | TRBV6-5 | . | CASSPENTGELFF | TGTGCCAGCAGTCCCGAGAATACCGGGGAGCTGTTTTTT
TRBD1 | TRBJ1-4 | TRBV28 | few | CASSLFGQGRGEKLFF | TGTGCCAGCAGTTTATTCGGACAGGGGAGGGGTGAAAAACTGTTTTTT
TRBD2 | TRBJ2-5 | TRBV5-1 | . | CASSFGRGPRETQYF | TGCGCCAGCAGCTTCGGGAGGGGTCCCCGGGAGACCCAGTACTTC
. | TRBJ2-5 | TRBV7-3 | . | CASSLRQFQETQYF | TGTGCCAGCAGCCTCAGACAGTTCCAAGAGACCCAGTACTTC
TRBD1 | TRBJ1-1 | TRBV19 | . | CASSAGQGSEAFF | TGTGCCAGTAGTGCCGGACAGGGGAGTGAAGCTTTCTTT
. | TRBJ2-5 | TRBV3-1/TRBV3-2 | . | CASSPPGEETQYF | TGTGCCAGCAGCCCACCGGGGGAAGAGACCCAGTACTTC